Shown below are 22 T cell receptor beta chains from a single sample sequenced in a study of blood T cell repertoires in COVID-19. TCRdb's table, derived via immunoSEQ multiplex PCR, lists solely in-frame clones and lacks some. The table shows just over 350,000 clones, with about 90% occurring only once. The sample consisted of PBMCs or T cells enriched from blood (not recorded which). Source of these receptors: a woman aged 30 to 39 who had recovered from COVID-19.

This chain joins TRBV18 and TRBJ2-5; TRBD2 agrees at 7 bases. Germline CDR1 is KGHSH and CDR2 is LQKENI. The CDR3 sequence is 15 residues long. V shed 3 bases, J shed 5 bases, and the junction held 9 bases outside the gene matches. The CDR3 nucleotides are TGTGCCAGCTCACCCGGACTAGTTCAGTGGGAGACCCAGTACTTC. Translation: CASSPGLVQWETQYF.

The rearrangement links TRBV6-5 to TRBJ1-3, with D hard to call. V was trimmed by 4 bases and J by 4 bases, leaving 17 bases between them. This CDR3 contains 16 residues. Germline-derived CDR1 and CDR2 are MNHEY and SVGAGI. The CDR3 loop is CASSFTPFGGGNTIYF. The DNA of the CDR3 is TGTGCCAGCAGTTTCACCCCGTTCGGAGGCGGAAACACCATATATTTT.

The V gene is TRBV5-4, the J gene TRBJ2-3; TRBD2 is a possible D gene (5 bases). Germline V lookup: CDR1 SGHNT, CDR2 YYREEE (reference sequence). This CDR3 has 18 residues. V dropped 1 base and J dropped 2 bases, with 20 bases sitting between them. The CDR3 sequence: CASSLRVLSVEDTDTQYF. The CDR3 nucleotides read TGTGCCAGCAGCTTGAGAGTCCTTAGCGTGGAAGACACAGATACGCAGTATTTT. Full variable domain (rest looked up from reference TRBV5-4 and TRBJ2-3): ETGVTQSPTHLIKTRGQQVTLRCSSQSGHNTVSWYQQALGQGPQFIFQYYREEENGRGNFPPRFSGLQFPNYSSELNVNALELDDSALYLCASSLRVLSVEDTDTQYFGPGTRLTVL.

The rearrangement joins TRBV5-1 to TRBJ1-2; 7 nucleotides line up with TRBD1. Germline V CDR1 and CDR2: SGHRS, YFSETQ. The CDR3 contains 13 residues. J was trimmed by 8 bases and V by 4 bases; bases with no gene match: 8. The CDR3 reads CASSGEGARGYTF. CDR3 in DNA: TGCGCCAGCAGCGGCGAGGGGGCGAGAGGCTACACCTTC.

The V call is TRBV28, the J call TRBJ2-7; D remains ambiguous. This CDR3 region has 16 residues. Germline CDR1 MDHEN, CDR2 SYDVKM. V shed 3 bases and J shed 6 bases, with 21 bases lying between them. The CDR3 coding sequence is TGTGCCAGCAGTTTCTCCCCCCGCTGGAGAAACGGCGAGCAGTACTTC. Residues: CASSFSPRWRNGEQYF.

This clone is a singleton in its sample. This sequence joins TRBV27 and TRBJ2-7; 8 bases map to TRBD2. V lost 8 bases to trimming and J lost 3 bases; unmatched junction nucleotides: 15. Germline V CDR1 and CDR2: MNHEY, SMNVEV (reference sequence). There are 16 residues in the CDR3. In nucleotides, the CDR3 is TGTGCCAGCCGCCTCATGGCGGGGGGCCGATTCTACGAGCAGTACTTC. It codes for CASRLMAGGRFYEQYF.

The J gene is TRBJ1-2, the V gene TRBV28; 10 positions agree with TRBD1. Looked up from germline, CDR1 is MDHEN and CDR2 is SYDVKM. V gave up 3 bases and J gave up 7 bases; unmatched junction bases: 2. The length of the CDR3 is 13 residues. As DNA, the CDR3 is TGTGCCAGCAGTTTGACAGGGGGCGGTGGCTACACCTTC. Amino acid sequence: CASSLTGGGGYTF.

The gene calls are TRBV28 and TRBJ2-3, with D possibly being TRBD1 (6 bases). The CDR3 sequence is 17 residues long. The germline gives CDR1 MDHEN, CDR2 SYDVKM. V lost 7 bases to trimming and J lost 0 bases, with 20 bases between them. The CDR3 DNA sequence: TGTGCCAGCATCCCTAACAGGGTTTGGAATAGCACAGATACGCAGTATTTT. It encodes CASIPNRVWNSTDTQYF.

The V and J genes are TRBV4-1 and TRBJ2-7; 7 positions match TRBD1. Germline CDR1 reads MGHRA; CDR2 reads YSYEKL. Trimming cost V 0 bases and J 0 bases; bases outside gene matches: 8. The CDR3 runs 17 residues. The CDR3 DNA sequence: TGCGCCAGCAGCCAAGATCGTCCCTGGGACAGCTCCTACGAGCAGTACTTC. Amino acids: CASSQDRPWDSSYEQYF.

The genes are TRBV27 and TRBJ1-5; weak D call: TRBD1 (5 bases). This CDR3 is built from 15 residues. Trimming stripped 6 bases from V and 5 bases from J, with 17 bases between. Germline-derived CDR1 and CDR2 are MNHEY and SMNVEV (reference sequence). CDR3 nucleotides: TGTGCCAGCAGACTCGACCTTAAAGGGGATCAGCCCCAGCATTTT. It is translated as CASRLDLKGDQPQHF.

The chain couples TRBV27 to TRBJ1-3; 9 bases map to TRBD1. The CDR3 has 15 residues. Germline CDR1 MNHEY, CDR2 SMNVEV (reference sequence). The V gene end was trimmed by 6 bases and the J gene end by 8 bases; junction bases not matched to a gene: 11. The DNA of the CDR3 is TGTGCCAGCAGCGAAGACAGGGGGTTACCTCACACCATATATTTT. Translation gives CASSEDRGLPHTIYF.

The chain carries TRBV7-8 and TRBJ1-1; 9 bases agree with TRBD1. V lost 3 bases, J lost 4 bases, and 6 bases stayed unmatched. The CDR3 is made up of 15 amino acids. Germline V lookup: CDR1 SGHVS, CDR2 FQNEAQ. CDR3 sequence reads: CASSFYRGRGTEAFF. The CDR3 DNA is TGTGCCAGCAGCTTTTACAGGGGGCGCGGCACTGAAGCTTTCTTT. Together with reference TRBV7-8 and TRBJ1-1, the CDR3 gives the full variable domain: GAGVSQSPRYKVAKRGQDVALRCDPISGHVSLFWYQQALGQGPEFLTYFQNEAQLDKSGLPSDRFFAERPEGSVSTLKIQRTQQEDSAVYLCASSFYRGRGTEAFFGQGTRLTVV.

J is TRBJ2-1 and V is TRBV7-2; 14 bases match TRBD2. Germline V CDR1 and CDR2: SGHTA, FQGNSA. The ends lost 5 bases at V and 7 bases at J; junction bases unmatched: 7. CDR3 length equals 16 residues. The CDR3 reads CASSPRGLAGGNEQFF. In DNA, the CDR3 is TGTGCCAGCAGCCCCCGAGGACTAGCGGGAGGAAATGAGCAGTTCTTC.

The V call is TRBV3-1 (or the pseudogene TRBV3-2), the J call TRBJ1-2; no definite D call. The CDR3 is 15 residues long. CDR1 LGHDT and CDR2 YNNKEL come from the germline V gene (reference sequence). The V end was cut by 2 bases, the J end by 4 bases, with 14 bases between. The CDR3 coding sequence is TGTGCCAGCAGCCAATCGCCGGGAAACGCCTATGGCTACACCTTC. Residues: CASSQSPGNAYGYTF.

This sequence joins TRBV11-2 and TRBJ1-2; 8 bases agree with TRBD1. This CDR3 contains 17 residues. V lost 4 bases to trimming and J lost 5 bases; unmatched junction nucleotides: 15. Germline-derived CDR1 and CDR2 are SGHAT and FQNNGV. DNA for the CDR3: TGTGCCAGCAGCTCAGGCCACAGGGGGGAGTCGAGGTATGGCTACACCTTC. This translates into CASSSGHRGESRYGYTF.

The chain carries TRBV5-6 and TRBJ1-2; 7 bases line up with TRBD1. Germline CDR1 is SGHDT and CDR2 is YYEEEE. J lost 7 bases, V lost 4 bases, and 7 bases had no gene match. The CDR3 has 13 amino acids. CDR3 nucleotide sequence: TGTGCCAGCAGCCGGGAAGACAGGGCTGGCTACACCTTC. The encoded protein is CASSREDRAGYTF.

The chain couples TRBV10-2 to TRBJ1-4, with D uncertain. Per germline, CDR1 WSHSY and CDR2 SAAADI. Trimming stripped 1 base from V and 12 bases from J, with 9 bases between. The CDR3 totals 12 residues. The CDR3 spells CASSEWPPELFF. The CDR3 DNA reads TGCGCCAGCAGTGAGTGGCCGCCAGAACTGTTTTTT.

The chain uses TRBV7-6 and TRBJ2-5; a possible D gene is TRBD2 (5 bases). This CDR3 is 13 amino acids long. With 3 bases removed from V and 0 bases from J, the gap between germline ends came to 5 bases. Looked up from germline, CDR1 is SGHVS and CDR2 is FNYEAQ. DNA of the CDR3: TGTGCCAGCAGCTTCGGGAACCAAGAGACCCAGTACTTC. As protein: CASSFGNQETQYF.

V gene TRBV13 combines with J gene TRBJ2-3; D is uncertain. Deletions cut 0 bases from V and 3 bases from J, with 4 bases between. The CDR3 length is 13 residues. Germline lookup yields CDR1 PRHDT and CDR2 FYEKMQ (reference sequence). The CDR3 DNA reads TGTGCCAGCAGCTTAGGGACTACAGATACGCAGTATTTT. Its translation: CASSLGTTDTQYF.

V gene TRBV7-2 combines with J gene TRBJ1-1; D may be TRBD1 (5 bases). The CDR3 length is 14 residues. The germline gives CDR1 SGHTA, CDR2 FQGNSA. V was clipped by 8 bases and J by 1 base, with 14 bases between them. The chain's CDR3 is CASFTRGGNTEAFF. For the CDR3, the DNA is TGTGCCAGCTTCACCCGGGGGGGGAACACTGAAGCTTTCTTT.

The chain combines TRBV27 with TRBJ2-5; D is possibly TRBD1 (6 bases). The CDR3 runs to 14 residues. CDR1 is MNHEY and CDR2 is SMNVEV in the germline V gene (reference sequence). Deletions cut 2 bases from V and 1 base from J, with 8 bases between. This CDR3 is CASSLRGTQETQYF. In DNA form, the CDR3 reads TGTGCCAGCAGTTTAAGGGGGACCCAAGAGACCCAGTACTTC.

This chain connects TRBV11-3 to TRBJ2-1; TRBD2 agrees at 9 bases. CDR1 is SGHNT, CDR2 YENEEA, per germline. This CDR3 is 16 amino acids long. V gave up 5 bases and J gave up 6 bases; unmatched junction bases: 11. CDR3 sequence reads: CASSPEFERGANEQFF. DNA for the CDR3: TGTGCCAGCAGCCCGGAATTCGAGCGGGGGGCCAATGAGCAGTTCTTC.